What follows are 29 T cell receptor beta chains derived from one specimen sequenced in a study of cytomegalovirus exposure and HLA in healthy donors. 13 Jbeta primers and 60 Vbeta primers were used for the PCR. Sequencing was performed with immunoSEQ multiplex PCR; in TCRdb, only in-frame clones are kept and a portion is missing. The data hold some 88,000 clones, with over 55% observed a single time. The specimen sequenced was PBMCs. Receptors originate from a woman aged 25 to 39 in good health and CMV-seronegative.

The genes are TRBV7-9 and TRBJ1-4, with 7 bases that match TRBD1. V lost 4 bases and J lost 5; bases outside the gene matches: 10. In germline, CDR1 is SEHNR, CDR2 FQNEAQ (reference sequence). This CDR3 contains 16 residues. The CDR3 sequence: CASSSDHRGLNEKLFF. CDR3 coding DNA: TGTGCCAGCAGCTCAGATCACAGGGGCTTGAATGAAAAACTGTTTTTT.

The CDR3 here is CASSPGTGWTEKLFF. The CDR3, as DNA: TGCGCCAGCAGCCCGGGGACAGGGTGGACTGAAAAACTGTTTTTT. The V gene is TRBV5-1, the J gene TRBJ1-4; 9 positions match TRBD1. This CDR3 comprises 15 residues. The germline CDR1 and CDR2 sequences are SGHRS and YFSETQ. Losses at the gene ends were 4 bases for V and 7 bases for J; bases not matched to a gene: 8.

This clone qualifies as medium-sized. The J gene is TRBJ1-1, the V gene TRBV19; unclear D gene. V lost 3 bases and J lost 3, with 11 bases in between. This CDR3 contains 14 residues. In germline, CDR1 is LNHDA, CDR2 SQIVND (reference sequence). CDR3 amino acids: CASSISAYYTEAFF. The CDR3 DNA reads TGTGCCAGTAGTATTTCCGCCTATTACACTGAAGCTTTCTTT.

The chain combines TRBV9 with TRBJ2-3; 7 bases are a match to TRBD2. This CDR3 has 14 amino acids. Per the germline V gene, CDR1 is SGDLS and CDR2 is YYNGEE. V lost 3 bases and J lost 9; bases outside the gene matches: 10. The DNA of the CDR3 is TGTGCCAGCAGCGCTAGGGAGGGGCTCGGGACGCAGTATTTT. Translation gives CASSAREGLGTQYF.

The chain links TRBV30 to TRBJ2-3; 9 nucleotides agree with TRBD1. CDR3 length: 14 amino acids. Per germline, CDR1 GTSNPN and CDR2 SVGIG (reference sequence). V trimming: 2 bases; J trimming: 3 bases; junction bases outside the gene matches: 3. DNA for the CDR3: TGTGCCTGGAGTAGGGACAGGGTAACAGATACGCAGTATTTT. This translates into CAWSRDRVTDTQYF.

On this clone itself: Other DNA variants within this sample encode the same CDR3. The V call is TRBV4-3, the J call TRBJ1-5; D is undetermined. The CDR3 totals 16 residues. Germline V lookup: CDR1 LGHNA, CDR2 YSLEER. The V and J ends lost 0 bases and 10 bases respectively, with 19 bases between them. CDR3 region: CASSQDLTSHGQPQHF. CDR3 DNA sequence: TGCGCCAGCAGCCAAGATCTTACTTCCCATGGTCAACCCCAGCATTTT.

The V call is TRBV9, the J call TRBJ2-7, with 8 bases fitting TRBD1. Germline V CDR1 and CDR2: SGDLS, YYNGEE. With V trimmed by 2 bases and J by 3 bases, 7 bases remained unmatched. This CDR3 is 15 amino acids long. CDR3 sequence (DNA): TGTGCCAGCAGCGTCGATGGGGACAGGATCTACGAGCAGTACTTC. It is translated as CASSVDGDRIYEQYF.

This sequence joins TRBV18 and TRBJ2-5, with a weak D call TRBD1 (6 bases). Trimming cost V 4 bases and J 0 bases, with 21 bases left between them. The CDR3 has 18 residues. CDR1 and CDR2 from the germline V gene are KGHSH and LQKENI. CDR3 in amino acids: CASSRGPTNPVYQETQYF. CDR3 DNA: TGTGCCAGCTCACGGGGGCCCACTAATCCGGTTTACCAAGAGACCCAGTACTTC.

The chain carries TRBV6-5 and TRBJ1-1; D ambiguous. The V and J ends lost 3 bases and 1 base respectively, with 12 bases between them. From germline, CDR1 is MNHEY and CDR2 SVGAGI. The CDR3 is 15 amino acids. The CDR3 spells CASSYGSRGNTEAFF. DNA of the CDR3: TGTGCCAGCAGTTATGGAAGCCGGGGGAACACTGAAGCTTTCTTT.

This clone turned up a few times. The chain combines TRBV19 with TRBJ1-5; 8 nucleotides align to TRBD1. The CDR3 runs to 16 residues. With V trimmed by 3 bases and J by 2 bases, 6 bases remained unmatched. The germline CDR1 and CDR2 sequences are LNHDA and SQIVND (reference sequence). CDR3 DNA: TGTGCCAGTAGTATGCAGGGGGCCGGTGGCAATCAGCCCCAGCATTTT. Translating gives CASSMQGAGGNQPQHF.

This chain links TRBV5-4 with TRBJ2-1; 8 bases match TRBD2. The germline CDR1 and CDR2 sequences are SGHNT and YYREEE (reference sequence). CDR3 length equals 15 residues. J gave up 6 bases and V 5 bases, and 10 bases lay outside the gene matches. CDR3 sequence: CASRPRGGLGNEQFF. CDR3 DNA: TGTGCCAGCAGGCCCCGGGGGGGCCTAGGCAATGAGCAGTTCTTC.

The chain has TRBV5-6 and TRBJ1-6; possible D gene TRBD1, 6 bases. Trimming took off 2 bases at V and 6 bases at J, with 9 bases between the two ends. The CDR3 runs 14 residues. The germline V gene has CDR1 SGHDT and CDR2 YYEEEE. The CDR3 region has the DNA TGTGCCAGCAGCTTTCCGGACAGTAATTCACCCCTCCACTTT. Protein sequence: CASSFPDSNSPLHF.

This clone was recorded once. The chain recombines TRBV28 with TRBJ2-7; D is undetermined. V was cut by 8 bases and J by 0 bases, with 5 bases left in between. Germline values: CDR1 MDHEN, CDR2 SYDVKM. The CDR3 totals 11 residues. In DNA form, the CDR3 reads TGTGCCAGCTCGGGCTCCTACGAGCAGTACTTC. Its translation: CASSGSYEQYF.

The CDR3 region has the DNA TGTGCCAGCAGCCCGGGACTAGCGACCTACAATGAGCAGTTCTTC. It is translated as CASSPGLATYNEQFF. The rearrangement joins TRBV7-8 to TRBJ2-1; 10 positions agree with TRBD2. V dropped 5 bases and J dropped 2; count of bases not matched to a gene: 3. Germline CDR1 SGHVS, CDR2 FQNEAQ. The CDR3 totals 15 residues.

V is TRBV5-1 and J is TRBJ1-2, with 8 bases aligning to TRBD1. V shed 2 bases, J shed 4 bases, and the junction held 7 bases outside the gene matches. This CDR3 is built from 15 residues. In germline, CDR1 is SGHRS, CDR2 YFSETQ. Written as DNA, the CDR3 is TGCGCCAGCAGCTTCGGACAGGGAAACTTCTATGGCTACACCTTC. Amino acids: CASSFGQGNFYGYTF.

The chain carries TRBV5-6 and TRBJ2-1; weak D call: TRBD1 (6 bases). V lost 0 bases to trimming and J lost 5 bases, with 21 bases between them. The length of the CDR3 is 18 residues. Germline CDR1 reads SGHDT; CDR2 reads YYEEEE. CDR3 amino acids: CASSLAGAHFSYDNEQFF. In nucleotides, the CDR3 is TGTGCCAGCAGCTTGGCAGGGGCCCACTTTTCCTACGACAATGAGCAGTTCTTC.

The chain's CDR3 is CASTPGRLFVYEQYF. CDR3 nucleotides: TGTGCCAGCACTCCTGGGAGATTATTTGTCTACGAGCAGTACTTC. The genes are TRBV28 and TRBJ2-7; tentative D call: TRBD2 (5 bases). This CDR3 has 15 amino acids. Trimming pared 7 bases from V and 3 bases from J, leaving 19 bases between. CDR1 and CDR2 (germline): MDHEN, SYDVKM.

The CDR3 spells CASTIGGQGQETQYF. CDR3 bases: TGTGCCAGCACAATAGGGGGACAGGGCCAAGAGACCCAGTACTTC. The J gene is TRBJ2-5, the V gene TRBV28; 9 nucleotides line up with TRBD1. CDR1 is MDHEN and CDR2 is SYDVKM in the germline V gene. This CDR3 contains 15 residues. V gave up 7 bases and J gave up 1 base; unmatched junction bases: 7.

This clone came up a few times. V and J are TRBV7-9 and TRBJ1-5; perhaps TRBD1 as D (6 bases). The CDR3 has 17 amino acids. Germline CDR1 is SEHNR and CDR2 is FQNEAQ (reference sequence). Trimming removed 6 bases at V and 3 bases at J, with 21 bases between. The CDR3 is CASSSDRPIGVNQPQHF. The CDR3 DNA is TGTGCCAGCAGTTCCGACAGGCCAATCGGGGTCAATCAGCCCCAGCATTTT. Complete variable domain (other parts from reference TRBV7-9 and TRBJ1-5): DTGVSQNPRHKITKRGQNVTFRCDPISEHNRLYWYRQTLGQGPEFLTYFQNEAQLEKSRLLSDRFSAERPKGSFSTLEIQRTEQGDSAMYLCASSSDRPIGVNQPQHFGDGTRLSIL.

This clone has a single count. The genes are TRBV19 and TRBJ2-5, with TRBD1 identical over 10 bases. The CDR3 is 16 amino acids. The germline CDR1 and CDR2 sequences are LNHDA and SQIVND (reference sequence). Losses at the gene ends were 6 bases for V and 0 bases for J; bases not matched to a gene: 7. The CDR3 nucleotides are TGTGCCAGTAGCATAAGGACAGGGGGGTACCAAGAGACCCAGTACTTC. Encoded protein: CASSIRTGGYQETQYF.

The chain joins TRBV4-1 to TRBJ1-4; possibly TRBD1 for D (6 bases). Germline V gene data show CDR1 as MGHRA and CDR2 as YSYEKL. The CDR3 is 14 residues long. Trimming removed 5 bases from V and 1 base from J, with 8 bases in between. The CDR3 sequence is CASSYRETNEKLFF. In DNA form, the CDR3 reads TGCGCCAGCAGCTACAGGGAAACTAATGAAAAACTGTTTTTT.

The chain uses TRBV10-3 and TRBJ1-1, with unresolved D. The CDR3 totals 14 residues. The V gene lost 4 bases and the J gene lost 2 bases, with 11 bases spanning the gap. Germline V gene lookup returns CDR1 ENHRY and CDR2 SYGVKD. CDR3 loop: CAISGAFGNTEAFF. Here the CDR3 DNA reads TGTGCCATCAGTGGGGCTTTTGGAAACACTGAAGCTTTCTTT.

This clone was seen more than once but under ten times. This chain uses TRBV11-3 with TRBJ2-7, with TRBD1 matching 9 bases. V lost 5 bases to trimming and J lost 1 base; unmatched junction nucleotides: 6. This CDR3 has 15 amino acids. CDR1 SGHNT and CDR2 YENEEA come from the germline V gene. The CDR3 DNA follows: TGTGCCAGCAGCCCGGGACAGGGTTCTTCCTACGAGCAGTACTTC. Translation: CASSPGQGSSYEQYF. Full variable domain (rest looked up from reference TRBV11-3 and TRBJ2-7): EAGVVQSPRYKIIEKKQPVAFWCNPISGHNTLYWYLQNLGQGPELLIRYENEEAVDDSQLPKDRFSAERLKGVDSTLKIQPAELGDSAVYLCASSPGQGSSYEQYFGPGTRLTVT.

The chain links TRBV4-1 to TRBJ1-4, with 12 bases aligning to TRBD1. From germline, CDR1 is MGHRA and CDR2 YSYEKL. This CDR3 region has 15 residues. V shed 8 bases, J shed 8 bases, and the junction held 9 bases outside the gene matches. This CDR3 reads CASRRDRGRAEKLFF. The CDR3 DNA follows: TGCGCCAGCCGTCGGGACAGGGGGCGGGCGGAAAAACTGTTTTTT.

The chain couples TRBV7-9 to TRBJ2-7; 10 bases line up with TRBD1. The CDR3 covers 15 residues. In germline, CDR1 is SEHNR, CDR2 FQNEAQ (reference sequence). V shed 5 bases, J shed 3 bases, and the junction held 7 bases outside the gene matches. CDR3 nucleotides: TGTGCCAGCAGCCCGGGACAGGGGCCTCTCTACGAGCAGTACTTC. Amino acid sequence: CASSPGQGPLYEQYF. Drawing the rest from reference TRBV7-9 and TRBJ2-7, the complete variable domain is DTGVSQNPRHKITKRGQNVTFRCDPISEHNRLYWYRQTLGQGPEFLTYFQNEAQLEKSRLLSDRFSAERPKGSFSTLEIQRTEQGDSAMYLCASSPGQGPLYEQYFGPGTRLTVT.

The CDR3, as DNA: TGTGCCAGCAGCCAAGAAATGGGGGGGCTTTTCCTAAACGAGCAGTACTTC. Translation gives CASSQEMGGLFLNEQYF. The chain is built from TRBV4-2 and TRBJ2-7; possibly TRBD2 for D (7 bases). The CDR3 runs 17 residues. V shed 0 bases and J shed 5 bases, with 20 bases lying between them. CDR1 and CDR2 from the germline V gene are LGHNA and YNFKEQ.

V is TRBV5-1 and J is TRBJ2-5; D gene uncertain. Per the germline V gene, CDR1 is SGHRS and CDR2 is YFSETQ. The CDR3 loop spans 14 amino acids. V was trimmed by 0 bases and J by 2 bases, leaving 8 bases between them. CDR3 residues: CASSLAPGQETQYF. CDR3 nucleotide sequence: TGCGCCAGCAGCTTGGCACCGGGTCAAGAGACCCAGTACTTC. The entire variable domain, with the rest obtained from reference TRBV5-1 and TRBJ2-5, is as follows: KAGVTQTPRYLIKTRGQQVTLSCSPISGHRSVSWYQQTPGQGLQFLFEYFSETQRNKGNFPGRFSGRQFSNSRSEMNVSTLELGDSALYLCASSLAPGQETQYFGPGTRLLVL.

This clone was seen more than once but under ten times. This sequence joins TRBV7-2 and TRBJ1-2, with D unclear. V was shortened by 1 base and J by 4 bases, with 4 bases between the two germline ends. Germline V gene lookup returns CDR1 SGHTA and CDR2 FQGNSA. The CDR3 is made up of 12 amino acids. Written as DNA, the CDR3 is TGTGCCAGCAGCTTAGGTAGCTATGGCTACACCTTC. Protein: CASSLGSYGYTF.

This clone showed up just a few times. One end of the junction is discordant with germline, which a read error may explain. This chain uses TRBV7-9 with TRBJ1-3; D possibly corresponds to TRBD1 (6 bases). Germline CDR1 reads SEHNR; CDR2 reads FQNEAQ (reference sequence). The CDR3 is made up of 12 amino acids. CDR3 nucleotide sequence: TGTGCCAGCAGCTTAGCCCCGCTCGAGGGGGATTTT. Protein: CASSLAPLEGDF.